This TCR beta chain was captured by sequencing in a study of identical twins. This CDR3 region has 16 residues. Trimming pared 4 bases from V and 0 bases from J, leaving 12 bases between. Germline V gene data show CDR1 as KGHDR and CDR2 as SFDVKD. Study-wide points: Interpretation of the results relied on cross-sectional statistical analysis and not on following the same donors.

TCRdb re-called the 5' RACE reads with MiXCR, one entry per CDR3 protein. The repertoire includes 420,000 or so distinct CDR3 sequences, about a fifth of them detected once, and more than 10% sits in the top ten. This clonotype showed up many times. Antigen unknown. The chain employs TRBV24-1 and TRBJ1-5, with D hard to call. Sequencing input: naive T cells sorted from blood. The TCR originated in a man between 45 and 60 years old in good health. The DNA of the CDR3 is TGTGCCACCAGTGACTCGGACGGATCTAGCAATCAGCCCCAGCATTTT. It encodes CATSDSDGSSNQPQHF.